The 20 T cell receptor beta chains given below trace back to one sample, sequenced in a study of CD8 T cells in Susac syndrome. RNA in amounts of roughly 0.5 to 1 ug was reverse transcribed with random hexamers. TCRdb itself ran the immunoSEQ multiplex PCR reads through MiXCR, one entry per CDR3 protein. The sample lists fewer than 350,000 distinct CDR3 sequences, about 91% occurring once. Sequencing used CD8+ T cells from PBMCs. These receptors all come from a human donor with multiple sclerosis.

The V gene is TRBV6-5, the J gene TRBJ1-1, with TRBD1 as a possible D gene (5 bases). With 7 bases removed from V and 1 base from J, the gap between germline ends came to 13 bases. This CDR3 has 14 residues. Germline CDR1 and CDR2: MNHEY and SVGAGI. The chain's CDR3 is CASTFGGENTEAFF. The CDR3, as DNA: TGTGCCAGCACTTTCGGGGGAGAGAACACTGAAGCTTTCTTT.

The chain recombines TRBV5-5 with TRBJ2-7; no clear D gene. The CDR3 is made up of 12 amino acids. The germline V gene encodes CDR1 SGHKS and CDR2 YYEKEE (reference sequence). Deletions cut 4 bases from V and 6 bases from J, with 11 bases between. The CDR3 DNA follows: TGTGCCAGCAGCCCCTCTGGCCCCGAGCAGTACTTC. Amino acid sequence: CASSPSGPEQYF.

The V gene is TRBV27, the J gene TRBJ2-7, with D perhaps given as TRBD1 or TRBD2 (5 bases each). Trimming pared 3 bases from V and 0 bases from J, leaving 9 bases between. Germline V CDR1 and CDR2: MNHEY, SMNVEV (reference sequence). The CDR3 loop spans 14 amino acids. The CDR3 region is CASSFGTASYEQYF. Here the CDR3 DNA reads TGTGCCAGCAGTTTCGGGACGGCCTCCTACGAGCAGTACTTC.

CDR3 nucleotides: TGTGCCAGCAGCGACAGCCCCGGTCAGCCCCAGCATTTT. The encoded protein is CASSDSPGQPQHF. The chain couples TRBV12-3 or TRBV12-4 to TRBJ1-5, with TRBD1 as a possible D gene (5 bases). The CDR3 runs 13 residues. V lost 6 bases and J lost 6, with 12 bases in between.

This chain uses TRBV15 with TRBJ1-1; 7 nucleotides agree with TRBD1. Per germline, CDR1 LNHNV and CDR2 YYDKDF (reference sequence). This CDR3 spans 14 amino acids. Trimming at V came to 7 bases and at J to 1 base, leaving 6 bases not matched to a gene. CDR3 in amino acids: CATNQGGENTEAFF. The DNA for the CDR3 is TGTGCCACCAACCAGGGGGGGGAGAACACTGAAGCTTTCTTT.

This clonotype has just one count. DNA for the CDR3: TGTGCCAGCAGCGTGACTAGCGGGGGGGCCAGGGAGCAGTTCTTC. As protein: CASSVTSGGAREQFF. The chain carries TRBV9 and TRBJ2-1; TRBD2 matches 14 bases. V shed 2 bases and J 10 bases; nucleotides not matched to a gene: 5. The CDR3 is 15 residues long. Germline V CDR1 and CDR2: SGDLS, YYNGEE.

The gene calls are TRBV5-5 and TRBJ2-1; 8 positions agree with TRBD1. The CDR3 extends over 12 amino acids. From germline, CDR1 is SGHKS and CDR2 YYEKEE (reference sequence). Losses at the gene ends were 2 bases for V and 9 bases for J; bases not matched to a gene: 1. The CDR3, as DNA: TGTGCCAGCAGCTTACAGGGGGTTGAGCAGTTCTTC. This encodes CASSLQGVEQFF. Full variable domain (rest looked up from reference TRBV5-5 and TRBJ2-1): DAGVTQSPTHLIKTRGQQVTLRCSPISGHKSVSWYQQVLGQGPQFIFQYYEKEERGRGNFPDRFSARQFPNYSSELNVNALLLGDSALYLCASSLQGVEQFFGPGTRLTVL.

This sequence joins TRBV6-4 and TRBJ2-1; 8 nucleotides match TRBD2. Germline-derived CDR1 and CDR2 are MRHNA and SNTAGT. The CDR3 is made up of 15 amino acids. The trim removed 4 bases at V and 6 bases at J, leaving 8 bases unmatched. The DNA for the CDR3 is TGTGCCAGCAGTGCCGGGACTAGAGGTTCCAATGAGCAGTTCTTC. Encoded protein: CASSAGTRGSNEQFF.

The J gene is TRBJ2-1, the V gene TRBV13, with 9 bases fitting TRBD2. The CDR3 extends over 19 amino acids. Germline trimming cut 4 bases from V and 5 bases from J; bases unmatched to any gene: 18. The germline V gene encodes CDR1 PRHDT and CDR2 FYEKMQ (reference sequence). In nucleotides, the CDR3 is TGTGCCAGCAGCTCCAGGCGGGAGGGCGCAAGCCGGGCGCACAATGAGCAGTTCTTC. Translated: CASSSRREGASRAHNEQFF. Together with reference TRBV13 and TRBJ2-1, the CDR3 gives the full variable domain: AAGVIQSPRHLIKEKRETATLKCYPIPRHDTVYWYQQGPGQDPQFLISFYEKMQSDKGSIPDRFSAQQFSDYHSELNMSSLELGDSALYFCASSSRREGASRAHNEQFFGPGTRLTVL.

As DNA, the CDR3 is TGTGCCTGGAGGTCAGAGACCCAGTACTTC. It is translated as CAWRSETQYF. The chain employs TRBV30 and TRBJ2-5; D remains unclear. The CDR3 runs 10 residues. CDR1 and CDR2 from the germline V gene are GTSNPN and SVGIG (reference sequence). Trimming removed 3 bases at V and 4 bases at J, with 3 bases between.

The chain links TRBV7-8 to TRBJ2-7; a possible D gene is TRBD1 (6 bases). This CDR3 contains 15 residues. Germline V gene sequence: CDR1 SGHVS, CDR2 FQNEAQ. V shed 0 bases and J shed 5 bases, with 14 bases lying between them. CDR3 sequence: CASSLAGANHHEQYF. CDR3 in DNA: TGTGCCAGCAGCTTAGCGGGGGCGAACCACCACGAGCAGTACTTC.

This rearrangement joins TRBV9 to TRBJ2-1; 8 bases are shared with TRBD2. Germline V gene sequence: CDR1 SGDLS, CDR2 YYNGEE. This CDR3 spans 15 amino acids. V trimming: 5 bases; J trimming: 5 bases; junction bases outside the gene matches: 9. CDR3 residues: CASSAVSSGNNEQFF. DNA of the CDR3: TGTGCCAGCAGTGCGGTTAGTAGCGGGAACAATGAGCAGTTCTTC.

CDR3 nucleotides: TGTGCCAGCAGCAAAGGACTAGCTGGTCTTCGAAGCACAGATACGCAGTATTTT. It specifies CASSKGLAGLRSTDTQYF. V usage is TRBV27 and J usage is TRBJ2-3; TRBD2 agrees at 8 bases. This CDR3 is 18 amino acids long. Per germline, CDR1 MNHEY and CDR2 SMNVEV (reference sequence). After removal of 6 bases from V and 0 bases from J, the junction contained 14 bases not matched to a gene.

This clonotype was counted a few times. The V gene is TRBV30, the J gene TRBJ1-5, with TRBD1 as a possible D gene (5 bases). This CDR3 has 15 amino acids. Germline V gives CDR1 GTSNPN, CDR2 SVGIG (reference sequence). Trimming stripped 1 base from V and 0 bases from J, with 10 bases between. In DNA, the CDR3 is TGTGCCTGGAGTGGAGGGACGGTTAGCAATCAGCCCCAGCATTTT. This gives the protein CAWSGGTVSNQPQHF.

The chain uses TRBV12-3 or TRBV12-4 and TRBJ2-5; D is unresolved. The V end was cut by 2 bases, the J end by 3 bases, with 7 bases between. This CDR3 region has 13 residues. CDR3 DNA: TGTGCCAGCAGTTTATATAGGGAAGAGACCCAGTACTTC. Protein sequence: CASSLYREETQYF.

This sequence joins TRBV7-9 and TRBJ2-3; 10 bases are shared with TRBD1. Germline assignment: CDR1 SEHNR and CDR2 FQNEAQ (reference sequence). CDR3 length: 16 amino acids. Trimming cost V 3 bases and J 3 bases; bases outside gene matches: 6. The CDR3 bases are TGTGCCAGCAGCTTTCTGACAGGGGGCGAGACAGATACGCAGTATTTT. The encoded protein is CASSFLTGGETDTQYF. The whole variable domain, filled in from reference TRBV7-9 and TRBJ2-3, reads DTGVSQNPRHKITKRGQNVTFRCDPISEHNRLYWYRQTLGQGPEFLTYFQNEAQLEKSRLLSDRFSAERPKGSFSTLEIQRTEQGDSAMYLCASSFLTGGETDTQYFGPGTRLTVL.

The chain carries TRBV7-8 and TRBJ2-1; D is uncertain. Germline V gives CDR1 SGHVS, CDR2 FQNEAQ. The V and J ends lost 1 base and 9 bases respectively, with 4 bases between them. The CDR3 is 11 amino acids. CDR3 sequence reads: CASSLVAEQFF. The CDR3 DNA follows: TGTGCCAGCAGCTTAGTGGCTGAGCAGTTCTTC.

The table lists this clonotype with a count of one. The CDR3 protein is CSANLPQHF. The CDR3 DNA is TGCAGTGCTAATCTTCCCCAGCATTTT. This chain links TRBV20-1 with TRBJ1-5; D not certain. The germline V and J ends were trimmed by 4 bases and 10 bases, with 5 bases remaining between them. The CDR3 is 9 residues long. The germline V gene has CDR1 DFQATT and CDR2 SNEGSKA (reference sequence).

The J gene is TRBJ2-7, the V gene TRBV19, with D perhaps matching TRBD1 (6 bases). CDR3 length: 14 residues. V was pared by 3 bases and J by 3 bases, with 12 bases between. CDR1 and CDR2 (germline): LNHDA, SQIVND (reference sequence). In DNA, the CDR3 is TGTGCCAGTAGTATGGCAGGGGCTGACTACGAGCAGTACTTC. It specifies CASSMAGADYEQYF.

The chain recombines TRBV3-1 with TRBJ1-3; D is unresolved. This CDR3 comprises 14 residues. Trimming took off 2 bases at V and 2 bases at J, with 7 bases between the two ends. CDR1 and CDR2 from the germline V gene are LGHDT and YNNKEL (reference sequence). DNA of the CDR3: TGTGCCAGCAGCCAACAAAGACCTGGAAACACCATATATTTT. This translates into CASSQQRPGNTIYF.